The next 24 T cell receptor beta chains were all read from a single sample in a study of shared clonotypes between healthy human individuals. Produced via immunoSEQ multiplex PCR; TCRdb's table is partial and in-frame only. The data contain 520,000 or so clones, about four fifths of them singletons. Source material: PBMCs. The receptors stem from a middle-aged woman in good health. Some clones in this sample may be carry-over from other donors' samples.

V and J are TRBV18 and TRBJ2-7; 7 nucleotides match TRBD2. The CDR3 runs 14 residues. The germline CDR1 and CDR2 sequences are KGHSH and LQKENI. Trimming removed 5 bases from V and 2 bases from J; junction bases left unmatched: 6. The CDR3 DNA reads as TGTGCCAGCTCAACCGGGGGGTCAGCCTACGAGCAGTACTTC. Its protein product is CASSTGGSAYEQYF.

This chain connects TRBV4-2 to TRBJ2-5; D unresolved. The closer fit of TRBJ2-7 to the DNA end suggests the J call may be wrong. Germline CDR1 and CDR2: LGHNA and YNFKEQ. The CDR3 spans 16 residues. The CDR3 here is CASSLSFPGPSYEQYF. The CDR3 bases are TGTGCCAGCAGCCTCAGTTTCCCCGGACCCTCCTACGAGCAGTACTTC.

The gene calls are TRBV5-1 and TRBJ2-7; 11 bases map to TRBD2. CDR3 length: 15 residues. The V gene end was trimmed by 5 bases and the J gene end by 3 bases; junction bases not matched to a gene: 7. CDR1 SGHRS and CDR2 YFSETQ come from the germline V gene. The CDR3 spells CASRRSGTSGYEQYF. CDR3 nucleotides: TGCGCCAGCAGACGCTCCGGGACTAGCGGCTACGAGCAGTACTTC.

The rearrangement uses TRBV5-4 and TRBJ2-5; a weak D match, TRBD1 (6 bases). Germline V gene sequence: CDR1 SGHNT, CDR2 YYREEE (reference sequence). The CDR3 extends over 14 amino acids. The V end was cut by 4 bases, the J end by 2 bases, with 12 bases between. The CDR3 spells CASSSTGNQETQYF. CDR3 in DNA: TGTGCCAGCAGCAGCACAGGGAATCAAGAGACCCAGTACTTC. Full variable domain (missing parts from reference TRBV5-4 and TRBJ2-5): ETGVTQSPTHLIKTRGQQVTLRCSSQSGHNTVSWYQQALGQGPQFIFQYYREEENGRGNFPPRFSGLQFPNYSSELNVNALELDDSALYLCASSSTGNQETQYFGPGTRLLVL.

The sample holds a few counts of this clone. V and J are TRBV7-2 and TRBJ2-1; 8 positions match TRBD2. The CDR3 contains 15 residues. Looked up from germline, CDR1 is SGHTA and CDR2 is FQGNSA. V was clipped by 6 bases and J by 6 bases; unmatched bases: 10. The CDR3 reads CASSYRREVPNEQFF. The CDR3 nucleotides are TGTGCCAGCAGTTACAGGCGGGAGGTTCCCAATGAGCAGTTCTTC.

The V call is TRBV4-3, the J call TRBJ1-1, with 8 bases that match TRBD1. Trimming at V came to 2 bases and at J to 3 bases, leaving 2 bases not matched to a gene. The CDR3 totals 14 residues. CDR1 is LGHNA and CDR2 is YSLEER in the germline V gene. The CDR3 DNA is TGCGCCAGCAGCCAAACAGGGGGGGACACTGAAGCTTTCTTT. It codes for CASSQTGGDTEAFF.

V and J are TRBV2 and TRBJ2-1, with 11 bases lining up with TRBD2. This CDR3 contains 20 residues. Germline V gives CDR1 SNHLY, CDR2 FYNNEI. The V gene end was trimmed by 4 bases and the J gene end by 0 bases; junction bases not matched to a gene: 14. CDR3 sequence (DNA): TGTGCCAGCAGTGTCGAAGGTAGCGGGAGGGCCGGGAGCTCCTACAATGAGCAGTTCTTC. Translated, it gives CASSVEGSGRAGSSYNEQFF.

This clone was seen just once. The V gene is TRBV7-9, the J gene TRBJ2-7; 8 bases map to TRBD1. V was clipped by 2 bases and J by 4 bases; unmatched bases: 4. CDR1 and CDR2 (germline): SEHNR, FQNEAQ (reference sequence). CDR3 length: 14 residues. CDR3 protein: CASSLRTGSYEQYF. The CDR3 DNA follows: TGTGCCAGCAGCTTAAGGACAGGGTCATACGAGCAGTACTTC.

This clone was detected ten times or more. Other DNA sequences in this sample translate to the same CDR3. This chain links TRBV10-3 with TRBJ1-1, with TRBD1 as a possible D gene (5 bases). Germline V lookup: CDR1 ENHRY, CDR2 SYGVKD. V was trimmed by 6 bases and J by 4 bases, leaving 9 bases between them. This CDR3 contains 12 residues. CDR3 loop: CAIRRGSTEAFF. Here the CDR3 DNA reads TGTGCCATCAGACGGGGCAGCACTGAAGCTTTCTTT.

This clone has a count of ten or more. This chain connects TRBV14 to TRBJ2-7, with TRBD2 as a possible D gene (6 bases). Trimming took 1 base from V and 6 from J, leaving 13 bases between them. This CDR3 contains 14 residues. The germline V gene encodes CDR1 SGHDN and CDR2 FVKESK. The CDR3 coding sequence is TGTGCCAGCAGCCAAGTTACGGGAGTTGTCGAGCAGTACTTC. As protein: CASSQVTGVVEQYF.

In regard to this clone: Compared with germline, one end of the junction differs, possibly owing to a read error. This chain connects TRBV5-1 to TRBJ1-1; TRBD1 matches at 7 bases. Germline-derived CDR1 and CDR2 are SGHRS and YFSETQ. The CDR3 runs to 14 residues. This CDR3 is CASSWTTGRTEAFF. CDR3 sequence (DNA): TGTGCCAGCAGCTGGACGACAGGGAGGACTGAAGCTTTCTTT.

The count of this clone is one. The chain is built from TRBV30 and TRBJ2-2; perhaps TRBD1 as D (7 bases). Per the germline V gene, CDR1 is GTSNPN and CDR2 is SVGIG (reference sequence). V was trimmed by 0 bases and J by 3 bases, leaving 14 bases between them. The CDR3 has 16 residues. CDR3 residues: CAWSVGGRGDTGELFF. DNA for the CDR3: TGTGCCTGGAGTGTAGGGGGCAGGGGGGACACCGGGGAGCTGTTTTTT.

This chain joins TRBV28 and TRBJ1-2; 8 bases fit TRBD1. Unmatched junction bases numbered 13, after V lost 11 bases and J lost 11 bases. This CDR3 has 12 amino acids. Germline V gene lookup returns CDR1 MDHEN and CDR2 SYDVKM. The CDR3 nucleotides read TGTGCCGCCGAAGGGGACAGGTTATATTACACCTTC. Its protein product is CAAEGDRLYYTF.

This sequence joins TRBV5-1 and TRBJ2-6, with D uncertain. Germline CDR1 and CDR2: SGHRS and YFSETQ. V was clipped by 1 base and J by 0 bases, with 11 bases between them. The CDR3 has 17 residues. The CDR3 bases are TGCGCCAGCAGCTTGAGTGGCACGAGCTCTGGGGCCAACGTCCTGACTTTC. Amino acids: CASSLSGTSSGANVLTF.

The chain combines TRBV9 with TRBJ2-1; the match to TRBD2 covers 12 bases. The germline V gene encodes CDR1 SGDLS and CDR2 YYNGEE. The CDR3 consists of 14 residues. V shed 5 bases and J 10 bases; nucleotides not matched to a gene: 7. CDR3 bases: TGTGCCAGCAGTTCTAGCGGGAGGGCCGGGGAGCAGTTCTTC. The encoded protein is CASSSSGRAGEQFF.

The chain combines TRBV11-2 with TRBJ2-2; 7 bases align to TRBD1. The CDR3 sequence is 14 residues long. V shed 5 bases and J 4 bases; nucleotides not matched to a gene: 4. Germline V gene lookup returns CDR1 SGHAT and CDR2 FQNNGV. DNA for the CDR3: TGTGCCAGCAGCAGACAGGGCGCCACCGGGGAGCTGTTTTTT. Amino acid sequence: CASSRQGATGELFF.

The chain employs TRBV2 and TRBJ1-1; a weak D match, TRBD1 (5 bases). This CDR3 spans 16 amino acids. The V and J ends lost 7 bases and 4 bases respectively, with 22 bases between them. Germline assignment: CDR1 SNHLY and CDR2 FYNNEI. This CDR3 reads CASIEGPLAMGTEAFF. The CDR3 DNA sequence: TGTGCCAGCATTGAGGGACCATTGGCGATGGGCACTGAAGCTTTCTTT.

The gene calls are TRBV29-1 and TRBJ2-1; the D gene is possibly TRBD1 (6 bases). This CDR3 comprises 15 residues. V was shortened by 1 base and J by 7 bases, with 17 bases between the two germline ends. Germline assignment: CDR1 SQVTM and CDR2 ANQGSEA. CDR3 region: CSVEGTRDIGNEQFF. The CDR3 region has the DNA TGCAGCGTTGAAGGGACCAGGGACATAGGGAATGAGCAGTTCTTC.

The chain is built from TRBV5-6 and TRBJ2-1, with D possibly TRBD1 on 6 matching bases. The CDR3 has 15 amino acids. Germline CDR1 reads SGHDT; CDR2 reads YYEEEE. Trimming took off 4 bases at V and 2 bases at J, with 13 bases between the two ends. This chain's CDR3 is CASSETGKPYNEQFF. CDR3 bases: TGTGCCAGCAGCGAAACAGGGAAACCCTACAATGAGCAGTTCTTC.

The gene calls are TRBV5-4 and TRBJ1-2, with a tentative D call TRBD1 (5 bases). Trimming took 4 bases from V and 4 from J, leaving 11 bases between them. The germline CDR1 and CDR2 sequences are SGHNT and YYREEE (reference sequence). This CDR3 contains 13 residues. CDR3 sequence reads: CASSVAGVYGYTF. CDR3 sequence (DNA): TGTGCCAGCAGCGTCGCGGGGGTCTATGGCTACACCTTC.

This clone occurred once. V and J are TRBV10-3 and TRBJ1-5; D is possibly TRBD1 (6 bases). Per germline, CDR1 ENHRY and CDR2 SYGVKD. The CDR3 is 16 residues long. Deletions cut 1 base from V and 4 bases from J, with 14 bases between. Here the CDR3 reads CAISEWAGQKNQPQHF. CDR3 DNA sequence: TGTGCCATCAGTGAGTGGGCCGGACAGAAGAATCAGCCCCAGCATTTT.

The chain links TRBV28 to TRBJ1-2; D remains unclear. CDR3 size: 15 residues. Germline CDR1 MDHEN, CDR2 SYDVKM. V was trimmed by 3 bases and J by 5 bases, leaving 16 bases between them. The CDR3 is CASSFSLGLEYGYTF. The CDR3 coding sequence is TGTGCCAGCAGTTTTTCTTTAGGGCTGGAGTATGGCTACACCTTC.

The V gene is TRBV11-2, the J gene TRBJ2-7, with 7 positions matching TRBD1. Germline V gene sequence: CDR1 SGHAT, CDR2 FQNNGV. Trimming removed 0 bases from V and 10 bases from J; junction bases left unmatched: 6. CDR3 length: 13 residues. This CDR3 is CASSLDRGQGQYF. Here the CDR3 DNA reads TGTGCCAGCAGCTTAGATAGGGGGCAGGGTCAGTACTTC.

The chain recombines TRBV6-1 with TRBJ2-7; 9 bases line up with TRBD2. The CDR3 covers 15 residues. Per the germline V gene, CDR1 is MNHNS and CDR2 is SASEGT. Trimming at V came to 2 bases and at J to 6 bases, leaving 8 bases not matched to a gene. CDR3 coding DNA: TGTGCCAGCAGTGAAAAAGTAGCGGGAGTCGGCGAGCAGTACTTC. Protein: CASSEKVAGVGEQYF.